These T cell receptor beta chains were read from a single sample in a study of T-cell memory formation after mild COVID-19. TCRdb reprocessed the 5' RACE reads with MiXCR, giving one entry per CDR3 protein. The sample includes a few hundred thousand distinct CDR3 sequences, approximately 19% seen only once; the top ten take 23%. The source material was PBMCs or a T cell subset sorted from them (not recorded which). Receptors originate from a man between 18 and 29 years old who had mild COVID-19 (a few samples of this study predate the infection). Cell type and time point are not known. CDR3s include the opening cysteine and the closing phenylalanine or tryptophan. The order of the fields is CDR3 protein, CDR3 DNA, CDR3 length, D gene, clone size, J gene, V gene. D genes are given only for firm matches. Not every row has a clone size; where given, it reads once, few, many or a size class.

CDR3aa: CASTPEGDPTDTQYF; CDR3nt: TGTGCCAGCACCCCCGAGGGGGATCCCACAGATACGCAGTATTTT; len: 15; d_gene: NA; abundance: NA; j_gene: TRBJ2-3; v_gene: TRBV12-3/TRBV12-4
CDR3aa: CASSSERQTDEQFF; CDR3nt: TGTGCCAGCAGTTCAGAGCGGCAGACCGATGAGCAGTTCTTC; len: 14; d_gene: NA; abundance: NA; j_gene: TRBJ2-1; v_gene: TRBV2
CDR3aa: CSVSYEQGMDEQYF; CDR3nt: TGCAGCGTTTCATATGAGCAGGGGATGGACGAGCAGTACTTC; len: 14; d_gene: NA; abundance: NA; j_gene: TRBJ2-7; v_gene: TRBV29-1
CDR3aa: CASSPPGLAGDTQYF; CDR3nt: TGTGCCAGCAGTCCTCCGGGACTAGCGGGGGATACGCAGTATTTT; len: 15; d_gene: TRBD2; abundance: NA; j_gene: TRBJ2-3; v_gene: TRBV6-5
CDR3aa: CSAIRETQYF; CDR3nt: TGCAGTGCTATTCGGGAGACCCAGTACTTC; len: 10; d_gene: NA; abundance: NA; j_gene: TRBJ2-5; v_gene: TRBV20-1
CDR3aa: CASSGPPAVSGANVLTF; CDR3nt: TGTGCCAGCAGTGGCCCTCCCGCGGTGTCTGGGGCCAACGTCCTGACTTTC; len: 17; d_gene: NA; abundance: few; j_gene: TRBJ2-6; v_gene: TRBV6-6
CDR3aa: CASSLGGTGGFLLHF; CDR3nt: TGTGCCAGCAGCTTAGGGGGGACAGGGGGATTTCTCCTCCACTTT; len: 15; d_gene: TRBD1; abundance: NA; j_gene: TRBJ1-6; v_gene: TRBV7-2
CDR3aa: CASSFTEDGELFF; CDR3nt: TGTGCCAGCAGCTTCACCGAGGACGGGGAGCTGTTTTTT; len: 13; d_gene: NA; abundance: few; j_gene: TRBJ2-2; v_gene: TRBV7-9
CDR3aa: CSAQRQGMNEQFF; CDR3nt: TGCAGCGCCCAAAGGCAGGGGATGAATGAGCAGTTCTTC; len: 13; d_gene: NA; abundance: NA; j_gene: TRBJ2-1; v_gene: TRBV29-1
CDR3aa: CASSVGSANTEAFF; CDR3nt: TGTGCCAGCAGCGTAGGGTCAGCGAACACTGAAGCTTTCTTT; len: 14; d_gene: NA; abundance: NA; j_gene: TRBJ1-1; v_gene: TRBV9
CDR3aa: CASSYSWGYEQYF; CDR3nt: TGTGCCAGCAGTTACTCGTGGGGTTACGAGCAGTACTTC; len: 13; d_gene: NA; abundance: NA; j_gene: TRBJ2-7; v_gene: TRBV6-2/TRBV6-3
CDR3aa: CASSLRTDSNQPQHF; CDR3nt: TGTGCCAGCAGTTTACGGACAGATAGCAATCAGCCCCAGCATTTT; len: 15; d_gene: NA; abundance: few; j_gene: TRBJ1-5; v_gene: TRBV27
CDR3aa: CASTQTGSYEQYF; CDR3nt: TGTGCCAGCACACAGACAGGGTCCTACGAGCAGTACTTC; len: 13; d_gene: TRBD1; abundance: few; j_gene: TRBJ2-7; v_gene: TRBV6-2/TRBV6-3
CDR3aa: CATSDPAGGIYNEQFF; CDR3nt: TGTGCCACCAGTGATCCCGCGGGGGGGATCTACAATGAGCAGTTCTTC; len: 16; d_gene: TRBD2; abundance: NA; j_gene: TRBJ2-1; v_gene: TRBV24-1
CDR3aa: CASSLNPVADTQYF; CDR3nt: TGTGCCAGCAGCTTAAACCCCGTTGCAGATACGCAGTATTTT; len: 14; d_gene: NA; abundance: many; j_gene: TRBJ2-3; v_gene: TRBV7-3
CDR3aa: CASGTGLGQGHTEAFF; CDR3nt: TGTGCCAGCGGCACCGGACTGGGACAGGGCCACACTGAAGCTTTCTTT; len: 16; d_gene: TRBD1; abundance: few; j_gene: TRBJ1-1; v_gene: TRBV7-6
CDR3aa: CASSLGIRNTGELFF; CDR3nt: TGTGCCAGCAGTTTAGGGATCAGGAACACCGGGGAGCTGTTTTTT; len: 15; d_gene: NA; abundance: NA; j_gene: TRBJ2-2; v_gene: TRBV12-3/TRBV12-4
CDR3aa: CASSQPGQGFGETQYF; CDR3nt: TGTGCCAGCAGCCAACCGGGACAGGGGTTCGGGGAGACCCAGTACTTC; len: 16; d_gene: TRBD1; abundance: many; j_gene: TRBJ2-5; v_gene: TRBV4-2
CDR3aa: CATSRAPRRDNSPLHF; CDR3nt: TGTGCCACCAGCAGAGCTCCGAGACGGGATAATTCACCCCTCCACTTT; len: 16; d_gene: NA; abundance: few; j_gene: TRBJ1-6; v_gene: TRBV15
CDR3aa: CASSLDGSSYTF; CDR3nt: TGTGCCAGCAGCTTAGATGGAAGTAGCTACACCTTC; len: 12; d_gene: NA; abundance: NA; j_gene: TRBJ1-2; v_gene: TRBV7-2
CDR3aa: CATSVDRRPQETQYF; CDR3nt: TGTGCCACCAGCGTTGACAGGAGACCTCAAGAGACCCAGTACTTC; len: 15; d_gene: NA; abundance: many; j_gene: TRBJ2-5; v_gene: TRBV15
CDR3aa: CASSQDPSRGGNTIYF; CDR3nt: TGCGCCAGCAGCCAAGATCCCTCCAGGGGTGGAAACACCATATATTTT; len: 16; d_gene: NA; abundance: few; j_gene: TRBJ1-3; v_gene: TRBV4-3
CDR3aa: CASTQRGEGTDTQYF; CDR3nt: TGTGCCAGCACTCAGCGGGGGGAAGGCACAGATACGCAGTATTTT; len: 15; d_gene: TRBD2; abundance: NA; j_gene: TRBJ2-3; v_gene: TRBV6-6
CDR3aa: CASRNPGNYGYTF; CDR3nt: TGTGCCAGCAGAAATCCAGGGAACTATGGCTACACCTTC; len: 13; d_gene: NA; abundance: few; j_gene: TRBJ1-2; v_gene: TRBV6-2/TRBV6-3
CDR3aa: CAISTVGGANTGELFF; CDR3nt: TGTGCCATCAGTACCGTCGGGGGGGCAAACACCGGGGAGCTGTTTTTT; len: 16; d_gene: TRBD2; abundance: few; j_gene: TRBJ2-2; v_gene: TRBV10-3
CDR3aa: CSAIPRTGFQETQYF; CDR3nt: TGCAGTGCCATCCCAAGGACAGGATTCCAAGAGACCCAGTACTTC; len: 15; d_gene: TRBD1; abundance: NA; j_gene: TRBJ2-5; v_gene: TRBV20-1
CDR3aa: CASSWQFNQPQHF; CDR3nt: TGTGCCAGCAGTTGGCAGTTCAATCAGCCCCAGCATTTT; len: 13; d_gene: NA; abundance: NA; j_gene: TRBJ1-5; v_gene: TRBV6-5
CDR3aa: CASSGILRDRDTQYF; CDR3nt: TGTGCCAGCAGCGGGATACTAAGGGACAGAGATACGCAGTATTTT; len: 15; d_gene: TRBD1; abundance: NA; j_gene: TRBJ2-3; v_gene: TRBV9
CDR3aa: CASSSLSGGNEQFF; CDR3nt: TGTGCCAGCAGCTCGCTCAGCGGGGGCAATGAGCAGTTCTTC; len: 14; d_gene: TRBD2; abundance: NA; j_gene: TRBJ2-1; v_gene: TRBV9
CDR3aa: CASSERVAGDETQYF; CDR3nt: TGTGCCAGCAGTGAAAGGGTAGCGGGGGATGAGACCCAGTACTTC; len: 15; d_gene: TRBD2; abundance: NA; j_gene: TRBJ2-5; v_gene: TRBV2
CDR3aa: CASSQGRGGSINTEAFF; CDR3nt: TGTGCCAGCAGCCAAGGGCGAGGGGGCTCTATTAACACTGAAGCTTTCTTT; len: 17; d_gene: TRBD1; abundance: NA; j_gene: TRBJ1-1; v_gene: TRBV14
CDR3aa: CASSLSQPRVVGGDTQYF; CDR3nt: TGCGCCAGCAGCCTCTCCCAACCCAGGGTGGTTGGGGGAGATACGCAGTATTTT; len: 18; d_gene: NA; abundance: once; j_gene: TRBJ2-3; v_gene: TRBV4-3
CDR3aa: CASSQKVSEWTNTGELFF; CDR3nt: TGTGCCAGCAGCCAAAAGGTCAGCGAATGGACGAACACCGGGGAGCTGTTTTTT; len: 18; d_gene: NA; abundance: NA; j_gene: TRBJ2-2; v_gene: TRBV7-7
CDR3aa: CSVAGGGSEELFF; CDR3nt: TGCAGCGTTGCAGGGGGGGGTTCCGAGGAGCTGTTTTTT; len: 13; d_gene: NA; abundance: many; j_gene: TRBJ2-2; v_gene: TRBV29-1
CDR3aa: CASSLWGQGQGAGETQYF; CDR3nt: TGTGCCAGCAGCTTATGGGGGCAGGGACAGGGGGCAGGGGAGACCCAGTACTTC; len: 18; d_gene: TRBD1; abundance: NA; j_gene: TRBJ2-5; v_gene: TRBV11-2
CDR3aa: CASSLAQGLSYYGYTF; CDR3nt: TGTGCCAGCAGCTTAGCGCAGGGATTGAGTTACTATGGCTACACCTTC; len: 16; d_gene: NA; abundance: NA; j_gene: TRBJ1-2; v_gene: TRBV7-8
CDR3aa: CASSPRQEGWNSPLHF; CDR3nt: TGTGCCAGCTCACCAAGGCAAGAAGGTTGGAATTCACCCCTCCACTTT; len: 16; d_gene: NA; abundance: NA; j_gene: TRBJ1-6; v_gene: TRBV18